The clone carrying this T cell receptor beta chain came up a few times. The antigen is not known. This specimen comes from a study of spatial heterogeneity in lung cancer. Study-wide points: For expanded intratumoral alpha and beta TCRs, counts tracked tumor mutation counts.

Time point: sample taken at primary tumor resection. Germline CDR1 is LNHDA and CDR2 is SQIVND (reference sequence). After removal of 9 bases from V and 0 bases from J, the junction contained 6 bases not matched to a gene. The CDR3 is made up of 16 amino acids. TCRdb re-called the 5' RACE reads with MiXCR, one entry per CDR3 protein. The profile covers some 5,100 distinct CDR3 sequences, with 22% appearing a single time and 9% to 10% taken by the ten largest. The sequenced sample was lung tumor tissue, obtained at surgery. The sequence came from a male donor with early-stage non-small cell lung cancer. This chain links TRBV19 with TRBJ2-6; 9 positions agree with TRBD1. In DNA form, the CDR3 reads TGTGCCAGCCACGGGACAGGGACCTCTGGGGCCAACGTCCTGACTTTC. Protein product: CASHGTGTSGANVLTF.